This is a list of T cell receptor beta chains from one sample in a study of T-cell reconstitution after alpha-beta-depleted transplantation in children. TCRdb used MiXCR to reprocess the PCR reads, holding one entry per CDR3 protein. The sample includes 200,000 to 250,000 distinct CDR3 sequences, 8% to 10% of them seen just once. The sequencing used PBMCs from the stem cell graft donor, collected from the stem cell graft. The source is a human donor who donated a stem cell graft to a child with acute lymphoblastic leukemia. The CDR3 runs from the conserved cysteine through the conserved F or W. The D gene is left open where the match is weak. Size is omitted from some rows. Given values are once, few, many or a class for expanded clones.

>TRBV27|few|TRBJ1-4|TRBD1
CASSPWTGAATNEKLFF
TGTGCCAGCAGTCCTTGGACAGGGGCAGCAACTAATGAAAAACTGTTTTTT
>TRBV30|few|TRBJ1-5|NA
CAWRGQSNQPQHF
TGTGCCTGGAGAGGACAGAGCAATCAGCCCCAGCATTTT
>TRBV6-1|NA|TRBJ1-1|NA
CASSPGQRRGKAFF
TGTGCCAGCAGTCCCGGACAGCGACGGGGGAAAGCTTTCTTT
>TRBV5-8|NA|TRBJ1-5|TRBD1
CASSRTGQGSNQPQHF
TGTGCCAGCAGCAGGACGGGACAGGGGAGTAATCAGCCCCAGCATTTT
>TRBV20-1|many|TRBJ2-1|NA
CSARRRIPRDIINNEQFF
TGCAGTGCTAGACGAAGAATACCCCGGGACATCATAAACAATGAGCAGTTCTTC
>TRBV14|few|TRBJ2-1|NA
CASSQVMGEQFF
TGTGCCAGCAGCCAAGTAATGGGTGAGCAGTTCTTC
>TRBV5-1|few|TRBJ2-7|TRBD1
CASSLGTGDNEQYF
TGCGCCAGCAGCCTAGGGACAGGGGATAACGAGCAGTACTTC
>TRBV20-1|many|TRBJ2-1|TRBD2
CSARDRTSGGAVQFF
TGCAGTGCTAGAGATCGGACTAGCGGGGGGGCGGTGCAGTTCTTC
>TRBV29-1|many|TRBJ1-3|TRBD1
CSVGQGGNTIYF
TGCAGCGTCGGACAGGGTGGAAACACCATATATTTT
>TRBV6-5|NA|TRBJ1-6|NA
CASSYPEDNSPLHF
TGTGCCAGCAGTTACCCCGAGGATAATTCACCCCTCCACTTT
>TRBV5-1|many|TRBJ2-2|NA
CASSSMGHDTGELFF
TGCGCCAGCAGCTCGATGGGACATGACACCGGGGAGCTGTTTTTT
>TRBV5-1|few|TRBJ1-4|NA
CASSLDTTANEKLFF
TGCGCCAGCAGCTTGGACACAACAGCTAATGAAAAACTGTTTTTT
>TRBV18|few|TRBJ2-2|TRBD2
CASSRNPGLASAGELFF
TGTGCCAGCTCGCGAAACCCGGGACTAGCTAGCGCCGGGGAGCTGTTTTTT
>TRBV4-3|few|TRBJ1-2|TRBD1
CASSQDIAGGRDGYTF
TGCGCCAGCAGCCAAGATATCGCAGGGGGCAGAGATGGCTACACCTTC
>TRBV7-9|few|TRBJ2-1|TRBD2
CASSYRLARNNEQFF
TGTGCCAGCAGCTATCGACTAGCGAGGAACAATGAGCAGTTCTTC
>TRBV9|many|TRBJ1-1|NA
CASSGSRNTEAFF
TGTGCCAGCAGCGGCTCACGGAACACTGAAGCTTTCTTT
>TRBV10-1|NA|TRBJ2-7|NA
CASSESTSYEQYF
TGCGCCAGCAGTGAGTCCACATCCTACGAGCAGTACTTC
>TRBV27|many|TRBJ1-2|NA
CASRREDHGYTF
TGTGCCAGCAGGCGAGAGGACCATGGCTACACCTTC
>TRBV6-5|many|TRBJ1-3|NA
CASQSGAGERNTIYF
TGTGCCAGTCAGTCCGGGGCTGGGGAAAGAAACACCATATATTTT
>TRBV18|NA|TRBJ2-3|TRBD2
CASSPRRLAGDTDTQYF
TGTGCCAGCTCACCACGGAGACTAGCGGGGGACACAGATACGCAGTATTTT
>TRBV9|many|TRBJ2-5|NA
CASSVESSWETQYF
TGTGCCAGCAGCGTAGAATCGTCCTGGGAGACCCAGTACTTC
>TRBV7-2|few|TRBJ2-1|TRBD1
CASSPARTGGYEQFF
TGTGCCAGCAGCCCAGCAAGGACAGGGGGTTATGAGCAGTTCTTC
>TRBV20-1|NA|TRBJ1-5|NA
CSASPPDLLQPQHF
TGCAGTGCGAGTCCGCCGGACTTATTACAGCCCCAGCATTTT
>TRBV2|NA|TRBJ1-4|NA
CASSEQGGKLFF
TGTGCCAGCAGTGAACAGGGAGGGAAACTGTTTTTT
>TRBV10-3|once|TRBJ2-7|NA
CATKMGQQEQYF
TGTGCCACCAAGATGGGGCAGCAAGAGCAGTACTTC
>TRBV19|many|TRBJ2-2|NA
CASSIGGGTGELFF
TGTGCCAGTAGTATTGGCGGCGGGACCGGGGAGCTGTTTTTT
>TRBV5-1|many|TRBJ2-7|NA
CASSRGDTGHEQYF
TGCGCCAGCAGCCGCGGCGACACAGGGCACGAGCAGTACTTC
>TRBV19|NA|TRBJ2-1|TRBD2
CASRAAGALYNEQFF
TGTGCCAGTAGGGCAGCGGGGGCCCTCTACAATGAGCAGTTCTTC